These 11 T cell receptor beta chains were sequenced from one sample in a study of blood T cell repertoires in COVID-19. The method was immunoSEQ multiplex PCR; TCRdb's version includes in-frame clones alone and lacks a portion of them. This sample carries around 220,000 clones, around 88% of them seen once, and the ten largest clones take 1.5%. The sample was peripheral blood. These receptors came from a man aged 18-30 years with active or convalescent COVID-19.

CDR3 amino acids: CASSLASSYEQYF. CDR3 DNA: TGTGCCAGCAGCTTAGCCAGCTCCTACGAGCAGTACTTC. The chain employs TRBV7-2 and TRBJ2-7; D is ambiguous. CDR1 SGHTA and CDR2 FQGNSA come from the germline V gene. V was shortened by 0 bases and J by 0 bases, with 3 bases between the two germline ends. The CDR3 is 13 residues long.

The V and J genes are TRBV6-6 and TRBJ2-7; D gene ambiguous. Trimming took off 5 bases at V and 6 bases at J, with 8 bases between the two ends. The CDR3 has 11 residues. CDR1 and CDR2 from the germline V gene are MNHNY and SVGAGI (reference sequence). The DNA of the CDR3 is TGTGCCAGCAGTCGCTCCCTCGAGCAGTACTTC. Protein sequence: CASSRSLEQYF.

The chain links TRBV2 to TRBJ2-1, with TRBD2 matching 8 bases. The V gene end was trimmed by 11 bases and the J gene end by 8 bases; junction bases not matched to a gene: 14. CDR1 is SNHLY, CDR2 FYNNEI, per germline. The CDR3 runs 14 residues. CDR3 region: CAGLGSGSADEQFF. DNA for the CDR3: TGTGCCGGCCTGGGAAGCGGGAGTGCGGATGAGCAGTTCTTC.

The CDR3 spells CATRAGGPLTGELFF. CDR3 nucleotides: TGTGCCACCAGGGCGGGAGGGCCTCTAACCGGGGAGCTGTTTTTT. The chain has TRBV24-1 and TRBJ2-2, with 9 bases identical to TRBD2. This CDR3 is 15 amino acids long. Germline V gene sequence: CDR1 KGHDR, CDR2 SFDVKD. J lost 5 bases, V lost 7 bases, and 7 bases had no gene match.

The chain recombines TRBV28 with TRBJ1-5, with D tentatively TRBD1 (5 bases). The CDR3 is 14 amino acids. The V gene lost 6 bases and the J gene lost 8 bases, with 17 bases spanning the gap. Germline values: CDR1 MDHEN, CDR2 SYDVKM. This chain's CDR3 is CASSPPGRGEPQHF. The CDR3 coding sequence is TGTGCCAGCAGCCCCCCCGGACGGGGGGAGCCCCAGCATTTT. The full variable domain, its missing parts supplied by reference TRBV28 and TRBJ1-5, is DVKVTQSSRYLVKRTGEKVFLECVQDMDHENMFWYRQDPGLGLRLIYFSYDVKMKEKGDIPEGYSVSREKKERFSLILESASTNQTSMYLCASSPPGRGEPQHFGDGTRLSIL.

The chain joins TRBV28 to TRBJ1-1; D might be TRBD1 (6 bases). In germline, CDR1 is MDHEN, CDR2 SYDVKM. The CDR3 loop spans 15 amino acids. Deletions cut 3 bases from V and 0 bases from J, with 11 bases between. CDR3 coding DNA: TGTGCCAGCAGTTTCCGGGGGGCGATGAACACTGAAGCTTTCTTT. This translates into CASSFRGAMNTEAFF.

CDR3 in DNA: TGTGCCAGCAGCTTGGCCCCGGGCCCCGCGGGGGAGCAGTTCTTC. This sequence encodes CASSLAPGPAGEQFF. The gene calls are TRBV5-4 and TRBJ2-1; possible D gene TRBD2, 6 bases. This CDR3 has 15 residues. Trimming cost V 0 bases and J 10 bases, with 17 bases left between them. CDR1 and CDR2 from the germline V gene are SGHNT and YYREEE (reference sequence).

The V call is TRBV6-5, the J call TRBJ1-5, with D perhaps matching TRBD1 (6 bases). This CDR3 has 14 amino acids. Trimming cost V 8 bases and J 5 bases, with 16 bases left between them. The V gene's germline CDR1 is MNHEY and CDR2 SVGAGI. In nucleotides, the CDR3 is TGTGCCAGCGTTGCCTTCGGGGGGCATCAGCCCCAGCATTTT. It is translated as CASVAFGGHQPQHF.

In this sample, this clone turned up a few times. The rearrangement links TRBV15 to TRBJ1-5; D call uncertain. Looked up from germline, CDR1 is LNHNV and CDR2 is YYDKDF (reference sequence). V gave up 8 bases and J gave up 0 bases, with 8 bases separating them. The CDR3 covers 13 residues. The CDR3 protein is CATRGGSNQPQHF. The CDR3 DNA reads as TGTGCCACCCGTGGCGGTAGCAATCAGCCCCAGCATTTT.

The V call is TRBV30, the J call TRBJ1-6, with 9 positions matching TRBD1. V was pared by 8 bases and J by 6 bases, with 5 bases of the junction left unmatched. CDR3 length equals 13 residues. Germline assignment: CDR1 GTSNPN and CDR2 SVGIG (reference sequence). The CDR3 spells CAVDRGVNSPLHF. CDR3 sequence (DNA): TGTGCCGTTGACAGGGGGGTTAATTCACCCCTCCACTTT.

The chain links TRBV6-5 to TRBJ1-5; 7 bases agree with TRBD1. Trimming at V came to 0 bases and at J to 4 bases, leaving 3 bases not matched to a gene. Germline assignment: CDR1 MNHEY and CDR2 SVGAGI. The CDR3 loop spans 15 amino acids. CDR3 amino acids: CASSYSGRGNQPQHF. DNA for the CDR3: TGTGCCAGCAGTTACTCAGGCAGGGGGAATCAGCCCCAGCATTTT.